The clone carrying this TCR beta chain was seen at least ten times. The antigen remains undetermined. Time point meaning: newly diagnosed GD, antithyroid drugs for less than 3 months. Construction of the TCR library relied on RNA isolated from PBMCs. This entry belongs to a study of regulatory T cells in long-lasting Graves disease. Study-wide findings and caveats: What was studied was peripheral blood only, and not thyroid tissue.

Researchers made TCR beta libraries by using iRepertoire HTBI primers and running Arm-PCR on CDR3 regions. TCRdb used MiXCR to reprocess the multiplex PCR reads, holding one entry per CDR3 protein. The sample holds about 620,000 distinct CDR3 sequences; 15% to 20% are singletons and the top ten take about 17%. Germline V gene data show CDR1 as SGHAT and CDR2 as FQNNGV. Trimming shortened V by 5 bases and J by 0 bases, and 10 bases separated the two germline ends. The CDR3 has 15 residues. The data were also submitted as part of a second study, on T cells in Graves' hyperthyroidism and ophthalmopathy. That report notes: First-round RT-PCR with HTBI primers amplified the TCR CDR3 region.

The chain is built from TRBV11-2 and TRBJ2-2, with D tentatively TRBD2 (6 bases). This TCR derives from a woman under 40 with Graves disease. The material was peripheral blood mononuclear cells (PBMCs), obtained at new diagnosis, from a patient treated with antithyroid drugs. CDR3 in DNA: TGTGCCAGCAGCCGGCGGGGAACGAACACCGGGGAGCTGTTTTTT. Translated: CASSRRGTNTGELFF.